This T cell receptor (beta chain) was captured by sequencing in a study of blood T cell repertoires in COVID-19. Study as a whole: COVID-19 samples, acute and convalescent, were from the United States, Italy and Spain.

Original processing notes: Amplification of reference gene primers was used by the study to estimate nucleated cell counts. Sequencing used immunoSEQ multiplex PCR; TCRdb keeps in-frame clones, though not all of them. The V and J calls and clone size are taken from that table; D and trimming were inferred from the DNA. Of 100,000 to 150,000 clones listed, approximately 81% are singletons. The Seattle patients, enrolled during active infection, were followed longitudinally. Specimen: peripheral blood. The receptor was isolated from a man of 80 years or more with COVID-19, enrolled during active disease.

The CDR3 region has the DNA TGTGCCAGCAGCTTAAGCCCAGGCCTCTACACCTTC. The encoded protein is CASSLSPGLYTF. V usage is TRBV7-3 and J usage is TRBJ1-2; D remains unclear. This CDR3 region has 12 residues. Trimming stripped 1 base from V and 10 bases from J, with 10 bases between. Per the germline V gene, CDR1 is SGHTA and CDR2 is FQGTGA.